This T cell receptor (beta chain) was observed in a study of cytomegalovirus exposure and HLA in healthy donors. Study findings and constraints: In a later analysis, TCR beta V- and J-gene trimming was associated with a missense DCLRE1C variant. Presence/absence analyses assumed roughly uniform sequencing depth across donors.

Germline V gene sequence: CDR1 SEHNR, CDR2 FQNEAQ (reference sequence). The CDR3 sequence is 14 residues long. V gave up 6 bases and J gave up 4 bases, with 13 bases separating them. With 60 Vbeta and 13 Jbeta primers, the PCR was carried out. TCRdb's copy holds only in-frame clones and misses some; the assay was immunoSEQ multiplex PCR. Of more than 110,000 clones in the sample, just under 85% were seen once. Concerning this clone itself: Its matching antigen is unknown.

This clonotype originated in a man aged 25 to 40 in good health and CMV-seropositive. The chain employs TRBV7-9 and TRBJ2-1; TRBD2 is a possible D gene (6 bases). The specimen was PBMCs. The CDR3 DNA reads TGTGCCAGCAGGGGAGCGGGTGCTTACAATGAGCAGTTCTTC. Translated: CASRGAGAYNEQFF.